Below are 29 T cell receptor beta chains sequenced from a single sample in a study of T-cell reconstitution after alpha-beta-depleted transplantation in children. Unique molecular identifiers featured in how the TCRbeta library was prepared. TCRdb re-called the PCR reads with MiXCR, one entry per CDR3 protein. The top ten clones hold around 2.5% of a sample with just over 70,000 distinct CDR3 sequences, around 7.9% of them seen once. Sequencing used PBMCs from the stem cell graft donor, obtained from the stem cell graft. The receptors stem from a human donor who donated a stem cell graft to a child with acute lymphoblastic leukemia.

This clonotype was observed at least ten times. The chain carries TRBV29-1 and TRBJ1-1; D perhaps matches TRBD1 (6 bases). The CDR3 length is 15 residues. Trimming took off 2 bases at V and 1 base at J, with 14 bases between the two ends. Germline CDR1 and CDR2: SQVTM and ANQGSEA. In DNA, the CDR3 is TGCAGCGTTGAAAAACAGGGAGGAAGGAACACTGAAGCTTTCTTT. Residues: CSVEKQGGRNTEAFF.

CDR3 residues: CASSEISGDQDTQYF. CDR3 DNA sequence: TGTGCCAGCAGTGAAATTAGCGGGGACCAAGATACGCAGTATTTT. The rearrangement uses TRBV6-1 and TRBJ2-3; 8 nucleotides line up with TRBD2. The trim removed 2 bases at V and 5 bases at J, leaving 6 bases unmatched. The CDR3 length is 15 residues. Germline V gene data show CDR1 as MNHNS and CDR2 as SASEGT.

This clonotype was detected many times. This chain connects TRBV12-3 or TRBV12-4 to TRBJ2-7; D may be TRBD2 (6 bases). V was trimmed by 3 bases and J by 0 bases, leaving 12 bases between them. The CDR3 is 15 residues long. The chain's CDR3 is CASSFRTILSYEQYF. CDR3 nucleotide sequence: TGTGCCAGCAGTTTTCGGACTATACTCTCCTACGAGCAGTACTTC.

This clonotype has at least ten counts. The chain joins TRBV14 to TRBJ1-6, with TRBD1 identical over 9 bases. The junction had 11 bases not matched to a gene; V was cut back by 4 bases and J by 10 bases. The CDR3 is 16 amino acids. The germline gives CDR1 SGHDN, CDR2 FVKESK. CDR3: CASSPLDRGANSPLHF. DNA of the CDR3: TGTGCCAGCAGCCCCTTGGACAGGGGAGCGAACTCACCCCTCCACTTT.

The chain uses TRBV7-9 and TRBJ2-1, with D perhaps matching TRBD1 or TRBD2 (5 bases each). This CDR3 contains 14 residues. Germline-derived CDR1 and CDR2 are SEHNR and FQNEAQ (reference sequence). The V and J ends lost 6 bases and 6 bases respectively, with 15 bases between them. The CDR3 sequence: CASSAGQAGNEQFF. DNA for the CDR3: TGTGCCAGCAGTGCAGGGCAGGCGGGCAATGAGCAGTTCTTC.

This clonotype turned up a few times. The junction shows a germline mismatch at one end, possibly a read error. As DNA, the CDR3 is TGCTGTGCTAGAGATCGGGACCAATACCTCTCCTACAATGAGCAGTTCTTC. It is translated as CCARDRDQYLSYNEQFF. The rearrangement links TRBV20-1 to TRBJ2-1, with D perhaps matching TRBD1 or TRBD2 (5 bases each). The CDR3 spans 17 residues. Germline assignment: CDR1 DFQATT and CDR2 SNEGSKA (reference sequence).

This clonotype was detected only a few times. J is TRBJ2-3 and V is TRBV12-5; 13 bases align to TRBD2. The germline V gene encodes CDR1 LGHNT and CDR2 FRNRAP. CDR3 length equals 17 residues. The ends lost 1 base at V and 3 bases at J; junction bases unmatched: 4. Here the CDR3 reads CASGLAQGLAGTDTQYF. The CDR3, as DNA: TGTGCTAGTGGTTTGGCCCAGGGACTAGCGGGGACAGATACGCAGTATTTT. The variable domain in full, completed from reference TRBV12-5 and TRBJ2-3, reads DARVTQTPRHKVTEMGQEVTMRCQPILGHNTVFWYRQTMMQGLELLAYFRNRAPLDDSGMPKDRFSAEMPDATLATLKIQPSEPRDSAVYFCASGLAQGLAGTDTQYFGPGTRLTVL.

The V call is TRBV12-3 or TRBV12-4, the J call TRBJ1-1, with D perhaps TRBD1 (6 bases). The CDR3 extends over 13 amino acids. V lost 5 bases, J lost 5 bases, and 12 bases lay in between. CDR3 sequence (DNA): TGTGCCAGCAGTCCAGGGGTTAAGACTGAAGCTTTCTTT. Protein product: CASSPGVKTEAFF.

The sample holds many counts of this clonotype. This sequence joins TRBV6-5 and TRBJ1-6; D not resolved. Germline V gene sequence: CDR1 MNHEY, CDR2 SVGAGI. V lost 4 bases to trimming and J lost 7 bases, with 20 bases between them. The CDR3 extends over 17 amino acids. The CDR3 DNA is TGTGCCAGCAGTTCCACGGGCCTCTTGGGATCCAATTCACCCCTCCACTTT. It is translated as CASSSTGLLGSNSPLHF.

The chain has TRBV5-5 and TRBJ2-1; possibly TRBD1 for D (5 bases). Deletions cut 0 bases from V and 4 bases from J, with 11 bases between. This CDR3 comprises 15 residues. The germline V gene has CDR1 SGHKS and CDR2 YYEKEE (reference sequence). The CDR3 sequence: CASSLGKGPYNEQFF. DNA for the CDR3: TGTGCCAGCAGCTTGGGGAAGGGGCCTTACAATGAGCAGTTCTTC. Using reference TRBV5-5 and TRBJ2-1 for the parts outside the CDR3, the full variable domain is DAGVTQSPTHLIKTRGQQVTLRCSPISGHKSVSWYQQVLGQGPQFIFQYYEKEERGRGNFPDRFSARQFPNYSSELNVNALLLGDSALYLCASSLGKGPYNEQFFGPGTRLTVL.

This clonotype was counted ten times or more. This chain connects TRBV20-1 to TRBJ2-1, with 9 bases lining up with TRBD1. Unmatched junction bases numbered 4, after V lost 3 bases and J lost 4 bases. Per germline, CDR1 DFQATT and CDR2 SNEGSKA (reference sequence). CDR3 length: 14 residues. The CDR3 is CSARKGQGYNEQFF. As DNA, the CDR3 is TGCAGTGCTAGGAAGGGACAGGGATACAATGAGCAGTTCTTC.

This clonotype was seen at least ten times. The CDR3 DNA sequence: TGTGCCAGCAGTTTAGTGAGTGTACGGACTGAAGCTTTCTTT. The encoded protein is CASSLVSVRTEAFF. The chain couples TRBV27 to TRBJ1-1; D is unresolved. There are 14 residues in the CDR3. Trimming took 2 bases from V and 5 from J, leaving 12 bases between them. The germline V gene has CDR1 MNHEY and CDR2 SMNVEV (reference sequence).

At least ten counts were recorded for this clonotype. The chain uses TRBV5-1 and TRBJ2-7; D tentatively reads TRBD1 or TRBD2 (6 bases each). CDR1 and CDR2 (germline): SGHRS, YFSETQ. The CDR3 sequence is 15 residues long. Trimming took off 0 bases at V and 5 bases at J, with 15 bases between the two ends. The CDR3 loop is CASSLVGAGGNEQYF. CDR3 DNA sequence: TGCGCCAGCAGCTTGGTGGGAGCCGGGGGCAACGAGCAGTACTTC.

This clonotype was counted between two and nine times. The chain combines TRBV9 with TRBJ2-1, with 8 bases matching TRBD1. CDR1 SGDLS and CDR2 YYNGEE come from the germline V gene. The CDR3 consists of 16 residues. Trimming at V came to 4 bases and at J to 4 bases, leaving 10 bases not matched to a gene. CDR3 nucleotide sequence: TGTGCCAGCAGCTTTACCGGGACAGGACATTACAATGAGCAGTTCTTC. Its translation: CASSFTGTGHYNEQFF.

There are a few counts of this clonotype. This may arise from a read error, as a much more abundant clone is one base away. V usage is TRBV6-1 and J usage is TRBJ2-3; 8 bases are a match to TRBD2. After removal of 5 bases from V and 1 base from J, the junction contained 17 bases not matched to a gene. CDR1 MNHNS and CDR2 SASEGT come from the germline V gene. This CDR3 is built from 19 residues. The CDR3 loop is CASSPDFITSGPRTDTQYF. Here the CDR3 DNA reads TGTGCCAGCAGTCCCGATTTCATCACTAGCGGACCCCGCACAGATACGCAGTATTTT.

Notes on this clonotype: A much larger clone lies one base from this, so it may be a read error. CDR3 bases: TGTGCCAGCAGACCTGGACCGCTAAGCACAGATACGCAGTATTTT. Residues: CASRPGPLSTDTQYF. The chain uses TRBV7-8 and TRBJ2-3, with unresolved D. CDR3 size: 15 residues. The V gene lost 6 bases and the J gene lost 0 bases, with 13 bases spanning the gap. Germline-derived CDR1 and CDR2 are SGHVS and FQNEAQ.

This clonotype showed up many times. J is TRBJ2-3 and V is TRBV29-1; 7 bases map to TRBD1. Germline-derived CDR1 and CDR2 are SQVTM and ANQGSEA. Losses at the gene ends were 8 bases for V and 4 bases for J; bases not matched to a gene: 15. This CDR3 spans 15 amino acids. CDR3 bases: TGCAGCTTCGACCTCCGGGACAGATCATCAGATACGCAGTATTTT. This gives the protein CSFDLRDRSSDTQYF.

The rearrangement joins TRBV12-3 or TRBV12-4 to TRBJ1-5; D possibly corresponds to TRBD1 (5 bases). Trimming stripped 1 base from V and 1 base from J, with 8 bases between. The CDR3 contains 15 residues. The CDR3 bases are TGTGCCAGCAGTTTAGAGGGGACGAGCAATCAGCCCCAGCATTTT. This encodes CASSLEGTSNQPQHF.

This clonotype has a handful of counts. The chain couples TRBV3-1 to TRBJ1-4, with unresolved D. The germline CDR1 and CDR2 sequences are LGHDT and YNNKEL (reference sequence). The V and J ends lost 2 bases and 4 bases respectively, with 8 bases between them. This CDR3 has 14 amino acids. CDR3 in DNA: TGTGCCAGCAGCCAATATGGCGGTAATGAAAAACTGTTTTTT. It is translated as CASSQYGGNEKLFF.

This clonotype has ten or more counts. The chain couples TRBV20-1 to TRBJ1-2; TRBD1 is a possible D gene (5 bases). V lost 6 bases and J 8 bases, leaving 16 bases between the germline ends. Germline V lookup: CDR1 DFQATT, CDR2 SNEGSKA (reference sequence). CDR3 size: 12 residues. The CDR3 DNA sequence: TGCAGTGCCAAAGGCGGGGCTCGGGGCTACACCTTC. This codes for CSAKGGARGYTF.

In its sample, this clonotype was seen many times. The V call is TRBV6-1, the J call TRBJ2-3; D might be TRBD2 (5 bases). CDR1 and CDR2 from the germline V gene are MNHNS and SASEGT. The V gene lost 3 bases and the J gene lost 0 bases, with 10 bases spanning the gap. The CDR3 length is 15 residues. The CDR3 DNA sequence: TGTGCCAGCAGTGAGGGGAGATTTAGCACAGATACGCAGTATTTT. Translated, it gives CASSEGRFSTDTQYF.

V gene TRBV2 combines with J gene TRBJ1-1; TRBD1 matches at 9 bases. V lost 11 bases, J lost 1 base, and 20 bases stayed unmatched. The CDR3 consists of 18 residues. Germline-derived CDR1 and CDR2 are SNHLY and FYNNEI. In nucleotides, the CDR3 is TGTGCCTTCAGACGCCGGGACAGGGCTTTTTCTAGGAACACTGAAGCTTTCTTT. Its protein is CAFRRRDRAFSRNTEAFF.

In this sample, this clonotype turned up a few times. The chain links TRBV25-1 to TRBJ2-3; no definite D call. Germline V gene data show CDR1 as MGHDK and CDR2 as SYGVNS. The ends were cut back, 3 bases at V and 0 bases at J, with 10 bases in the middle. The CDR3 sequence is 15 residues long. CDR3 bases: TGTGCCAGCAGTGATTTCCAGTATAGCACAGATACGCAGTATTTT. Translated, it gives CASSDFQYSTDTQYF.

This clonotype was counted at least ten times. The chain employs TRBV29-1 and TRBJ2-1; D might be TRBD2 (5 bases). Germline-derived CDR1 and CDR2 are SQVTM and ANQGSEA. The CDR3 is 13 amino acids. Trimming cost V 8 bases and J 2 bases, with 13 bases left between them. The CDR3 sequence is CSLRADPYNEQFF. For the CDR3, the DNA is TGCAGCCTGAGGGCTGACCCCTACAATGAGCAGTTCTTC.

Ten or more counts support this clonotype. J is TRBJ1-6 and V is TRBV12-3 or TRBV12-4, with 9 bases lining up with TRBD1. Losses at the gene ends were 7 bases for V and 11 bases for J; bases not matched to a gene: 9. The CDR3 length is 14 residues. The CDR3 sequence is CASTNGQGSTPLHF. The CDR3 DNA reads as TGTGCCAGCACCAACGGACAGGGGTCAACACCCCTCCACTTT.

This clonotype has a count of ten or more. The V and J genes are TRBV5-4 and TRBJ1-4; no reliable D call. From germline, CDR1 is SGHNT and CDR2 YYREEE (reference sequence). This CDR3 has 13 amino acids. Deletions cut 3 bases from V and 8 bases from J, with 11 bases between. CDR3 loop: CASSSSIGEKLFF. In DNA, the CDR3 is TGTGCCAGCAGCTCGTCGATAGGAGAAAAACTGTTTTTT.

This clonotype was counted ten times or more. V usage is TRBV12-3 or TRBV12-4 and J usage is TRBJ2-1; D unresolved. The CDR3 is 14 amino acids. V lost 6 bases and J 6 bases, leaving 15 bases between the germline ends. CDR3 DNA sequence: TGTGCCAGCAGCCACCCCCAGTTACGCAATGAGCAGTTCTTC. It translates to CASSHPQLRNEQFF.

This clonotype was picked up many times. The chain links TRBV12-3 or TRBV12-4 to TRBJ2-5; 11 bases match TRBD2. Germline trimming cut 7 bases from V and 4 bases from J; bases unmatched to any gene: 5. This CDR3 comprises 14 residues. CDR3 coding DNA: TGTGCCAGCAACCCTACTAGCGGGGGAGAGACCCAGTACTTC. This encodes CASNPTSGGETQYF.

This clonotype was detected many times. J is TRBJ2-6 and V is TRBV7-9; D is unresolved. The germline CDR1 and CDR2 sequences are SEHNR and FQNEAQ (reference sequence). The CDR3 loop spans 16 amino acids. V lost 2 bases, J lost 4 bases, and 12 bases lay in between. The CDR3 nucleotides read TGTGCCAGCAGCTTACTGGCCGGGTCCGGGGCCAACGTCCTGACTTTC. Amino acids: CASSLLAGSGANVLTF.